This T cell receptor beta chain was recorded in a study of regulatory T cells in long-lasting Graves disease (dated by TCRdb to the early 2020s). General notes on the study: Persistent Graves' disease meant more than 5 years of antithyroid drug treatment with TSH receptor autoantibodies that stayed positive. Peripheral blood TCR sequencing and RNA sequencing compared persistent Graves' disease patients with newly diagnosed Graves' disease patients. The study was registered as a clinical trial and conducted in China. A total of about 33 samples underwent TCR sequencing, from about 13 patients with persistent Graves' disease and some 20 patients with newly diagnosed Graves' disease. Persistent Graves' disease patients in the clinical cohort had taken antithyroid drugs for roughly ten years on average.

This clonotype was picked up a small number of times. What antigen it recognizes has not been identified. Nothing much larger sits one base from this clone, and base qualities are not available. The library was built by means of multiplex PCR. Reads for this sample came from an Illumina HiSeq 4000. TCR beta libraries were built with iRepertoire HTBI primers and Arm-PCR amplification of CDR3 regions. Gel purification was performed on PCR products prior to sequencing. The study's processing was this. Across samples, roughly 60 TRBV and 13 to 15 TRBJ segments were identified and used for gene usage analysis of CDR3 amino acid clonotypes. Filtered high-quality paired reads were merged into contigs using COPE and FqMerger. BLAST was used to align contigs to IMGT TRBV, TRBD and TRBJ reference genes, and CDR3 was defined according to IMGT. Clonotypes above 0.1% frequency were classified as highly expanded clones. Shannon entropy served as the measure of repertoire diversity, while the Gini coefficient captured V-J evenness. A clonotype was considered public if more than one individual shared it. TCRdb itself trimmed the public reads at Q25 with fastp, ran MiXCR and retained productive beta chains. Rows matching on CDR3 protein sequence are summarized as one entry with the most common DNA and genes. TCRdb, not the authors, supplied the V and J calls. The sample data list a few hundred thousand distinct CDR3 sequences, and about a quarter of these were observed just once. The ten largest clones represent approximately 25% of the sample.

Explained via the paper, the time point label denotes: persistent/refractory GD, antithyroid drugs over 5 years with positive TRAb. For both TCR sequencing and RNA sequencing, RNA was extracted from PBMCs using TRIzol. The diagnosis of Graves' disease was made according to American Thyroid Association guidelines. Patients were recruited from an endocrinology department in Xi'an, China. Each patient gave approximately 10 milliliters of peripheral blood, collected in an EDTA anticoagulant tube. Ficoll Paque Plus density gradient separation was used to isolate PBMCs, and no further T cell sorting was performed. An Agilent 2100 Bioanalyzer and agarose gel were used to check RNA quality, while a NanoDrop 2000 measured RNA concentration. The full study reports these points: Only the TCR beta chain was sequenced and analyzed. More public clonotypes were shared among persistent patients (roughly 2,700) than among newly diagnosed patients (roughly 1,000). The study examined only peripheral blood because the primary lesion, thyroid tissue, could not be accessed. Compared with newly diagnosed patients, persistent Graves' disease patients had lower TCR Shannon entropy and fewer highly expanded clones, which suggests clonal expansion. As a limitation, the authors acknowledged that the small sample size may reduce accuracy.

The sequencing here drew on peripheral blood mononuclear cells (PBMCs), taken when the disease was refractory, from a patient treated with antithyroid drugs. This clonotype was obtained from a female donor with Graves disease.

The CDR3: CASTGVSTEAFF. The DNA is as follows: TGTGCCAGCACAGGGGTCTCCACTGAAGCTTTCTTT. The chain links TRBV6-1 with TRBJ1-1; the D region possibly corresponds to TRBD1 (6 bases align). CDR1 MNHNS and CDR2 SASEGT were looked up in the germline V gene. Deletion took 7 bases off V and 4 bases off J, with a span of 10 bases between the germline ends. Measured from the cysteine to the phenylalanine, the CDR3 is 12 residues long. Only CDR3 DNA remains: 36 bases, in frame from the first base.